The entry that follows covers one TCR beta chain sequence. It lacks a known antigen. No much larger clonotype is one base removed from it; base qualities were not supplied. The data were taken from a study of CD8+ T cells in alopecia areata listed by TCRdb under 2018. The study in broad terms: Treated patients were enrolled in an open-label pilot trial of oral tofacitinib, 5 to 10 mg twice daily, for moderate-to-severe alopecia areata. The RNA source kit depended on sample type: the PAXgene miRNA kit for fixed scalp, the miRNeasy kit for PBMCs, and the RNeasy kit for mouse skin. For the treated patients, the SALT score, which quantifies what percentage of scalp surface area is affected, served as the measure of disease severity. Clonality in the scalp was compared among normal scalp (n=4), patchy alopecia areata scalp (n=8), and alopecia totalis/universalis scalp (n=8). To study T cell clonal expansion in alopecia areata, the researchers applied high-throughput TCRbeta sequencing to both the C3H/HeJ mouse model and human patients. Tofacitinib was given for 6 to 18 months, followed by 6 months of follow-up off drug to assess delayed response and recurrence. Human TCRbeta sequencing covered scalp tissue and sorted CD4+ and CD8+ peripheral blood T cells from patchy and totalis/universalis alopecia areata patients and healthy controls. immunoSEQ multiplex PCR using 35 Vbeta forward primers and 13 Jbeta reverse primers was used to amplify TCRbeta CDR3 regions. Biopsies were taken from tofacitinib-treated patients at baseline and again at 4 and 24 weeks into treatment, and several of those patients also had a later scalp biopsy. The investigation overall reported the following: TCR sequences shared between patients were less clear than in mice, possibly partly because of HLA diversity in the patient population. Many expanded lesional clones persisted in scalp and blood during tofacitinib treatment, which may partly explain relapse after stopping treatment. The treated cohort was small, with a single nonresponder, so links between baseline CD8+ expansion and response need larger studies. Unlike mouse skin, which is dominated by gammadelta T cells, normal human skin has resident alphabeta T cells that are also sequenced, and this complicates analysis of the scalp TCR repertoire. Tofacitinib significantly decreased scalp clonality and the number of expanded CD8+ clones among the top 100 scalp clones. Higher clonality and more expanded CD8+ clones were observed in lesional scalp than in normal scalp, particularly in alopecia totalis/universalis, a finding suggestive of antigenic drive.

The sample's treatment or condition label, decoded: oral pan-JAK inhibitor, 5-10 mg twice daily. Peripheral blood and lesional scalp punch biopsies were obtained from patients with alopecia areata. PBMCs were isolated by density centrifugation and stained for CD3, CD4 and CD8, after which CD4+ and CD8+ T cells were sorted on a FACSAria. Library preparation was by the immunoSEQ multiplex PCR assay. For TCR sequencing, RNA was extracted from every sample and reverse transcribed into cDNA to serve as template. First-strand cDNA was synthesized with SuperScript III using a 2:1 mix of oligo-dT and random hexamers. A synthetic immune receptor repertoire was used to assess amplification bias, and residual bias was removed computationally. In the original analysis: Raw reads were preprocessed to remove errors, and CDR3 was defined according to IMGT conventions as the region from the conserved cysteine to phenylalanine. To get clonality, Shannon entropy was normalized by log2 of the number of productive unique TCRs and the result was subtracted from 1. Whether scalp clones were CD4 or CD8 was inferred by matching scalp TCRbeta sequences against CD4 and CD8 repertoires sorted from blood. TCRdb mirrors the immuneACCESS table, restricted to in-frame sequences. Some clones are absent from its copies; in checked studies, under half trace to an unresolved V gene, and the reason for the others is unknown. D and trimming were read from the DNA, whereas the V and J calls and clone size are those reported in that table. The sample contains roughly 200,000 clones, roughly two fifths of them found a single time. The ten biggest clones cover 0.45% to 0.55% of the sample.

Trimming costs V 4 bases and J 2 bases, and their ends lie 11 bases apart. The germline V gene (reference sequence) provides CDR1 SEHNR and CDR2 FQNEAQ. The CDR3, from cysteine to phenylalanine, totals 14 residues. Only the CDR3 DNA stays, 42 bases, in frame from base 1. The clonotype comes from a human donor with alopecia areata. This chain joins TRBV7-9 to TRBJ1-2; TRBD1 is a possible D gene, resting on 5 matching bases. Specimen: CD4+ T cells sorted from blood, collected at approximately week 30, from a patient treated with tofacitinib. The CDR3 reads CASSWIGVNYGYTF. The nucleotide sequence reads TGTGCCAGCAGCTGGATAGGGGTCAACTATGGCTACACCTTC.